This is a list of T cell receptor beta chains from one sample in a study of shared clonotypes between healthy human individuals. Clones were sequenced by immunoSEQ multiplex PCR, and TCRdb holds only the in-frame ones, with some missing. The data show hundreds of thousands of clones, about 96% seen once. Sample: naive CD8+ T cells sorted from blood. The source of these receptors is a woman aged 25 to 45 in good health. The CDR3 runs from the conserved cysteine through the conserved F or W. A D gene is named only where the DNA matches it firmly. Clone size is given for some rows only: seen once, a few or many times, or a class if the clone is expanded.

j_gene	v_gene	d_gene	abundance	CDR3aa	CDR3nt
TRBJ2-2	TRBV7-8	-	-	CASSFGPGGGNTGELFF	TGTGCCAGCAGCTTTGGCCCCGGGGGCGGCAACACCGGGGAGCTGTTTTTT
TRBJ1-2	TRBV27	TRBD1	-	CASSFQTGGNGYTF	TGTGCCAGCAGTTTCCAGACAGGGGGAAATGGCTACACCTTC
TRBJ2-7	TRBV6-4	TRBD2	once	CASSESSGRSPIEQYF	TGTGCCAGCAGCGAATCGAGCGGGAGGTCCCCAATCGAGCAGTACTTC
TRBJ2-1	TRBV19	-	-	CASNPGGVYNEQFF	TGTGCCAGTAACCCAGGGGGGGTCTACAATGAGCAGTTCTTC
TRBJ1-5	TRBV27	TRBD1	once	CASTPGTGRGANQPQHF	TGTGCCAGCACCCCTGGGACAGGCCGGGGTGCCAATCAGCCCCAGCATTTT
TRBJ2-7	TRBV7-8	TRBD2	-	CASSQAGETIYEQYF	TGTGCCAGCAGCCAAGCGGGAGAGACAATCTACGAGCAGTACTTC
TRBJ2-7	TRBV7-9	-	-	CASSSRTATYEQYF	TGTGCCAGCAGCTCCAGGACAGCCACCTACGAGCAGTACTTC
TRBJ2-4	TRBV13	-	-	CASSLEGSGLAVRNIQYF	TGTGCCAGCAGCTTAGAAGGTTCAGGGCTAGCAGTGAGGAACATTCAGTACTTC
TRBJ2-1	TRBV7-9	-	-	CASSPSVAAYNEQFF	TGTGCCAGCAGCCCTAGTGTAGCCGCTTACAATGAGCAGTTCTTC
TRBJ2-1	TRBV25-1	TRBD2	-	CASSDWTSGSYNEQFF	TGTGCCAGCAGTGATTGGACTAGCGGGAGCTACAATGAGCAGTTCTTC
TRBJ2-7	TRBV2	TRBD1	-	CASQGQEAYEQYF	TGTGCCAGCCAGGGACAGGAAGCCTACGAGCAGTACTTC
TRBJ1-1	TRBV19	-	-	CASSIVSGLNTEAFF	TGTGCCAGTAGTATAGTGTCAGGGTTGAACACTGAAGCTTTCTTT
TRBJ1-2	TRBV19	TRBD1	few	CASRAGGVDGYTF	TGTGCCAGTCGCGCAGGGGGCGTAGATGGCTACACCTTC
TRBJ2-3	TRBV30	TRBD2	-	CAWQAGVNTDTQYF	TGTGCCTGGCAAGCGGGAGTTAACACAGATACGCAGTATTTT
TRBJ2-5	TRBV28	TRBD1	-	CASSPGQVEETQYF	TGTGCCAGCAGCCCGGGACAGGTTGAAGAGACCCAGTACTTC
TRBJ2-1	TRBV19	TRBD1	-	CASSIGTGYNEQFF	TGTGCCAGTAGTATCGGGACAGGGTACAATGAGCAGTTCTTC